The clone carrying this T cell receptor (beta chain) showed up many times. Its antigen is unknown. With 8 bases removed from V and 1 base from J, the gap between germline ends came to 5 bases. Germline CDR1 reads MNHEY; CDR2 reads SVGAGI. This CDR3 region has 11 residues. RNA transcripts were the template for amplifying TCR beta CDR3 regions. The study used the HTBI primer set for a first-round RT-PCR of the TCR CDR3. TCRdb analysed the multiplex PCR reads with MiXCR anew, one entry per CDR3 protein. The sample carries nearly 750,000 distinct CDR3 sequences, approximately 36% recorded once. The record originates from a study of T cells in Graves' hyperthyroidism and ophthalmopathy. Study-wide findings and caveats: Ophthalmopathy was distinguished from stable hyperthyroidism by 13 V-J signatures. Also found in blood were most expanded thyroid clonotypes above 0.001.

Exclusion criteria comprised uncontrolled infection, other autoimmune disease, pregnancy or lactation. This sample holds PBMCs from 9.5 to 10 ml fresh peripheral blood. The chain uses TRBV6-5 and TRBJ1-1; no definite D call. The specimen was blood. The sequence was collected from a woman between 35 and 50 years old with Graves' hyperthyroidism. This chain's CDR3 is CASLRNTEAFF. DNA of the CDR3: TGTGCCAGCCTTCGGAACACTGAAGCTTTCTTT.